The rows below give T cell receptor beta chains drawn from one sample of a study of CD8+CD57+ T cells in acquired aplastic anemia. TCRdb itself ran the reads through MiXCR, one entry per CDR3 protein. The sample has about 170,000 distinct CDR3 sequences; 35% to 55% are singletons. The sample was sorted CD4+, CD8+, or CD8+CD57+ T cells (not recorded which) from PBMCs. These receptors originate from a human donor in good health. Both conserved end residues are part of each CDR3. The D gene is left open where the match is weak. Some rows mark clone size as missing; the rest say once, few, many or name a class of expanded clone.

cdr3_aa,cdr3_nt,clone_size,j_call,d_call,v_call
CASSLQVSPLHF,TGTGCCAGCAGCTTACAGGTTTCACCCCTCCACTTT,many,TRBJ1-6,-,TRBV7-9
CSAPGTSGRAPLGEQYF,TGCAGTGCGCCCGGGACTAGCGGGAGGGCCCCCCTGGGGGAGCAGTACTTC,many,TRBJ2-7,TRBD2,TRBV20-1
CASSSDTIYEQYF,TGTGCCAGCAGCTCGGACACTATCTACGAGCAGTACTTC,-,TRBJ2-7,-,TRBV7-4
CSALLASGGRFYNEQFF,TGCAGTGCTCTACTAGCTTCGGGCGGGAGATTCTACAATGAGCAGTTCTTC,-,TRBJ2-1,TRBD2,TRBV20-1
CASSLEHRPGHSFF,TGTGCCAGCAGCTTAGAGCATCGGCCAGGCCACTCTTTCTTT,many,TRBJ1-1,-,TRBV11-2
CASSLLGDRTNTEAFF,TGTGCCAGCAGCTTATTAGGGGACAGAACGAACACTGAAGCTTTCTTT,-,TRBJ1-1,TRBD1,TRBV11-1
CASSLAGFAEAFF,TGCGCCAGCAGCTTGGCAGGGTTCGCTGAAGCTTTCTTT,once,TRBJ1-1,-,TRBV5-1
CATKGLGSGTDTQYF,TGTGCCACCAAGGGGCTGGGCTCCGGCACAGATACGCAGTATTTT,-,TRBJ2-3,-,TRBV24-1
CSASGRSGNEQFF,TGCAGTGCTAGCGGGAGGAGCGGCAATGAGCAGTTCTTC,-,TRBJ2-1,TRBD2,TRBV20-1
CATSDRVYEQYF,TGTGCCACCTCGGACAGGGTCTACGAGCAGTACTTC,-,TRBJ2-7,TRBD1,TRBV15